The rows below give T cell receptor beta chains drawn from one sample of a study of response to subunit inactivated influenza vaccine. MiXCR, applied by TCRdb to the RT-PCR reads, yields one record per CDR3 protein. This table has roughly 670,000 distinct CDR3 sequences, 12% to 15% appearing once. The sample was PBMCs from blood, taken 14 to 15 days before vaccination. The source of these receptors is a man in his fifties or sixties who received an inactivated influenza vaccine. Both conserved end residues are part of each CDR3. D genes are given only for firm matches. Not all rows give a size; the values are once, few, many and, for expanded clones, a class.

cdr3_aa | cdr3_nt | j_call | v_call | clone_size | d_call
CASTFLFGQIYEQYF | TGTGCCAGCACCTTCTTGTTCGGACAGATCTACGAGCAGTACTTC | TRBJ2-7 | TRBV11-2 | few | .
CASSFSGRISEQYF | TGTGCCAGCAGTTTTAGCGGGAGGATAAGCGAGCAGTACTTC | TRBJ2-7 | TRBV6-2/TRBV6-3 | few | TRBD2
CASSQTPLAGEETQYF | TGTGCCAGCAGCCAAACTCCCCTAGCGGGAGAAGAGACCCAGTACTTC | TRBJ2-5 | TRBV4-2 | . | TRBD2
CASSPGQGAFYEQYF | TGTGCCAGCAGCCCCGGACAGGGCGCTTTCTACGAGCAGTACTTC | TRBJ2-7 | TRBV7-2 | few | TRBD1
CASSSGWGTDTQYF | TGTGCCAGCAGTTCAGGGTGGGGTACAGATACGCAGTATTTT | TRBJ2-3 | TRBV6-5 | . | .
CSARDGHRGYEQYF | TGCAGTGCTAGAGATGGCCACAGGGGTTACGAGCAGTACTTC | TRBJ2-7 | TRBV20-1 | few | TRBD1
CSASRLGSGSDEQFF | TGCAGTGCTAGTAGGTTAGGTAGCGGGAGCGATGAGCAGTTCTTC | TRBJ2-1 | TRBV20-1 | few | TRBD2
CSVLTTSGFYEQYF | TGCAGCGTTCTTACGACTAGCGGGTTCTACGAGCAGTACTTC | TRBJ2-7 | TRBV29-1 | . | TRBD2
CASSQDGGRGYNEQFF | TGTGCCAGCAGCCAAGATGGGGGGAGGGGCTACAATGAGCAGTTCTTC | TRBJ2-1 | TRBV4-2 | . | TRBD2
CASSPGFSETQYF | TGTGCCAGCAGTCCGGGGTTTTCGGAGACCCAGTACTTC | TRBJ2-5 | TRBV6-1 | few | .
CASSFLWTRPDTQYF | TGTGCCAGCAGTTTTTTATGGACTAGACCAGATACGCAGTATTTT | TRBJ2-3 | TRBV28 | . | TRBD2
CSARRRGDRNEQFF | TGCAGTGCTAGGCGGCGGGGAGATAGGAATGAGCAGTTCTTC | TRBJ2-1 | TRBV20-1 | few | .
CASSPRDRITPEAFF | TGTGCCAGTAGTCCAAGGGACAGAATCACACCTGAAGCTTTCTTT | TRBJ1-1 | TRBV19 | few | TRBD1
CASSPRGGGSHNEQFF | TGTGCCAGCAGCCCACGAGGCGGGGGATCTCACAATGAGCAGTTCTTC | TRBJ2-1 | TRBV7-9 | few | TRBD2
CASSRDLASNSYEQYF | TGCGCCAGCAGCCGAGACCTAGCGTCTAACTCCTACGAGCAGTACTTC | TRBJ2-7 | TRBV4-3 | . | .
CSGKGDYEQYF | TGCAGTGGTAAAGGGGATTACGAGCAGTACTTC | TRBJ2-7 | TRBV20-1 | few | .
CASSQSARGFNQPQHF | TGTGCCAGCAGCCAATCGGCCAGGGGGTTCAATCAGCCCCAGCATTTT | TRBJ1-5 | TRBV16 | . | TRBD1
CASSLVGPGLAGHTDTQYF | TGCGCCAGCAGCTTGGTGGGTCCGGGACTAGCGGGACACACAGATACGCAGTATTTT | TRBJ2-3 | TRBV5-1 | many | TRBD2
CASSPGQAGNTGELFF | TGCGCCAGCAGCCCGGGACAGGCCGGGAACACCGGGGAGCTGTTTTTT | TRBJ2-2 | TRBV4-3 | . | TRBD1
CASSLWTGYEQYF | TGCGCCAGCAGCTTGTGGACAGGCTACGAGCAGTACTTC | TRBJ2-7 | TRBV5-1 | many | TRBD1
CASSYSISGTGLYEQYF | TGTGCCAGCAGTTACTCGATATCGGGGACGGGACTTTACGAGCAGTACTTC | TRBJ2-7 | TRBV6-5 | . | .
CSVEGDPDTQYF | TGCAGCGTTGAAGGTGACCCAGATACGCAGTATTTT | TRBJ2-3 | TRBV29-1 | many | .
CSASRLSRGRAASYEQYF | TGCAGTGCTAGCCGATTGTCGCGCGGGAGGGCCGCTTCCTACGAGCAGTACTTC | TRBJ2-7 | TRBV20-1 | . | TRBD2
CASSLDRARTGELFF | TGTGCCAGCAGCCTGGACAGGGCGCGGACCGGGGAGCTGTTTTTT | TRBJ2-2 | TRBV7-2 | . | TRBD1
CASSQSKDRTDSPMNTEAFF | TGCGCCAGCAGTCAATCGAAAGATCGAACGGACAGCCCAATGAACACTGAAGCTTTCTTT | TRBJ1-1 | TRBV23-1 | . | .
CASSFLGLAKNIQYF | TGTGCCAGCAGTTTCTTAGGGTTGGCCAAAAACATTCAGTACTTC | TRBJ2-4 | TRBV12-3/TRBV12-4 | few | .
CASSGDYLQETQYF | TGTGCCAGCAGTGGAGACTACCTACAAGAGACCCAGTACTTC | TRBJ2-5 | TRBV2 | many | .
CSARDARDYEKLFF | TGCAGTGCTAGAGATGCCAGGGATTACGAAAAACTGTTTTTT | TRBJ1-4 | TRBV20-1 | . | .
CASSTSDRPQHF | TGTGCCAGCAGTACATCAGACAGGCCCCAGCATTTT | TRBJ1-5 | TRBV28 | few | .
CASSPSGGADTEAFF | TGTGCCAGCAGTCCCTCAGGGGGCGCGGACACTGAAGCTTTCTTT | TRBJ1-1 | TRBV12-3/TRBV12-4 | . | TRBD1
CATSADRNFRTGELFF | TGTGCCACCAGTGCTGACAGAAATTTTCGGACCGGGGAGCTGTTTTTT | TRBJ2-2 | TRBV24-1 | few | .
CASRLLAGGPNEQFF | TGTGCCAGCAGACTACTAGCGGGGGGGCCCAATGAGCAGTTCTTC | TRBJ2-1 | TRBV28 | few | TRBD2
CASSENWGNEQFF | TGCGCCAGCTCGGAAAACTGGGGCAATGAGCAGTTCTTC | TRBJ2-1 | TRBV5-1 | . | .
CATSRDVVRGDEQFF | TGTGCCACCAGCAGAGATGTAGTAAGGGGCGATGAGCAGTTCTTC | TRBJ2-1 | TRBV15 | . | .
CASSLVGLAVPDTGELFF | TGTGCCAGCAGCTTAGTGGGACTAGCGGTCCCGGACACCGGGGAGCTGTTTTTT | TRBJ2-2 | TRBV11-1 | . | TRBD2
CASSISTGTGVAGELFF | TGTGCCAGCAGCATTAGCACCGGGACAGGGGTAGCCGGGGAGCTGTTTTTT | TRBJ2-2 | TRBV11-2 | few | TRBD1
CASSPTGQGYGYTF | TGCGCCAGCAGCCCAACGGGACAGGGTTATGGCTACACCTTC | TRBJ1-2 | TRBV5-1 | few | TRBD1
CASSLSAATEAFF | TGTGCCAGCAGCTTGTCTGCAGCCACTGAAGCTTTCTTT | TRBJ1-1 | TRBV5-6 | few | .
CASSLRTTQYF | TGTGCCAGCAGTTTGAGGACAACCCAGTACTTC | TRBJ2-5 | TRBV28 | few | .
CASSQGSGANVLTF | TGTGCCAGCAGCCAGGGGTCCGGGGCCAACGTCCTGACTTTC | TRBJ2-6 | TRBV12-3/TRBV12-4 | . | .
CSARRTVQETQYF | TGCAGTGCTAGACGGACTGTTCAAGAGACCCAGTACTTC | TRBJ2-5 | TRBV20-1 | many | .
CASSWTVSSYNSPLHF | TGCGCCAGCAGCTGGACAGTAAGCTCCTATAATTCACCCCTCCACTTT | TRBJ1-6 | TRBV5-1 | . | .
CASSKGTSLTYEQYF | TGCGCCAGCAGCAAGGGGACTAGCCTAACCTACGAGCAGTACTTC | TRBJ2-7 | TRBV5-1 | few | TRBD2
CASSRRTVNTEAFF | TGCGCCAGCAGCCGAAGGACGGTGAACACTGAAGCTTTCTTT | TRBJ1-1 | TRBV5-1 | many | .
CASSQVRGSYNEQFF | TGTGCCAGCAGCCAAGTGAGGGGCTCCTACAATGAGCAGTTCTTC | TRBJ2-1 | TRBV3-1 | . | .
CASSQSNRGETQYF | TGTGCCAGCAGCCAATCGAACAGGGGAGAGACCCAGTACTTC | TRBJ2-5 | TRBV16 | few | TRBD1
CSAETSLEETQYF | TGCAGTGCTGAGACTAGCCTGGAAGAGACCCAGTACTTC | TRBJ2-5 | TRBV20-1 | . | TRBD2
CASSFTGRGTGELFF | TGTGCCAGCAGTTTTACAGGGAGGGGCACCGGGGAGCTGTTTTTT | TRBJ2-2 | TRBV6-2/TRBV6-3 | . | .
CATLSRQDGEDTQYF | TGTGCCACCCTATCTAGACAGGACGGAGAAGATACGCAGTATTTT | TRBJ2-3 | TRBV7-9 | few | .
CASSRAAGELFF | TGTGCCAGCAGCCGGGCAGCCGGGGAGCTGTTTTTT | TRBJ2-2 | TRBV6-2/TRBV6-3 | . | .
CASSGRQANQETQYF | TGTGCCAGCAGCGGGCGACAGGCTAACCAAGAGACCCAGTACTTC | TRBJ2-5 | TRBV9 | few | .
CSGIRGTDTQYF | TGCAGCGGCATACGGGGCACAGATACGCAGTATTTT | TRBJ2-3 | TRBV29-1 | many | .
CASARQGSTYEQYF | TGCGCCAGCGCAAGACAGGGGTCCACCTACGAGCAGTACTTC | TRBJ2-7 | TRBV5-1 | . | TRBD1